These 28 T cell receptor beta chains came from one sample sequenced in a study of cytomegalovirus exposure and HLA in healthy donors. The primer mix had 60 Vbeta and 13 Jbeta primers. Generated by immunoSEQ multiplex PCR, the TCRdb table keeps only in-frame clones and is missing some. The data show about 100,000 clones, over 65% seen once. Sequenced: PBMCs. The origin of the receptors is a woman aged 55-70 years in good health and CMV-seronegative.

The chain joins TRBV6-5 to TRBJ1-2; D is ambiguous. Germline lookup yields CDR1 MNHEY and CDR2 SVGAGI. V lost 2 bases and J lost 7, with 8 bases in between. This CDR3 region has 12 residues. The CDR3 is CASSYLGSGYTF. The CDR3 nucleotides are TGTGCCAGCAGTTACCTCGGGTCTGGCTACACCTTC.

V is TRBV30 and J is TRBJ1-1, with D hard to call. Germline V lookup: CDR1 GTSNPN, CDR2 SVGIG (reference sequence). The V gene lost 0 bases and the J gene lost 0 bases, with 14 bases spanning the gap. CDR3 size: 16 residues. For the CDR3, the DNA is TGTGCCTGGAGTGTATTGAGCTGGCAGGTGAACACTGAAGCTTTCTTT. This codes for CAWSVLSWQVNTEAFF.

The chain's CDR3 is CASSQDLGEAETQYF. The CDR3 nucleotides read TGCGCCAGCAGCCAAGATCTGGGAGAGGCAGAGACCCAGTACTTC. J is TRBJ2-5 and V is TRBV4-3; D is perhaps TRBD2 (5 bases). The CDR3 runs to 15 residues. Germline-derived CDR1 and CDR2 are LGHNA and YSLEER. V shed 0 bases and J shed 4 bases, with 12 bases lying between them.

Written as DNA, the CDR3 is TGTGCCAGCAGGGGTTTACAGGGGGGCAACTATGGCTACACCTTC. Its translation is CASRGLQGGNYGYTF. V usage is TRBV2 and J usage is TRBJ1-2; 8 bases agree with TRBD1. The V and J ends lost 6 bases and 2 bases, in that order; junction bases with no gene match: 8. In germline, CDR1 is SNHLY, CDR2 FYNNEI. The CDR3 runs 15 residues.

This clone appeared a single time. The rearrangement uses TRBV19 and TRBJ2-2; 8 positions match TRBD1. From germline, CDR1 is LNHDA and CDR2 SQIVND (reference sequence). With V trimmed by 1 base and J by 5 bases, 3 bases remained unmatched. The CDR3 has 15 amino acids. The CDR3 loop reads CASSIGGQGTGELFF. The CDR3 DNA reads TGTGCCAGTAGTATAGGAGGACAGGGAACCGGGGAGCTGTTTTTT.

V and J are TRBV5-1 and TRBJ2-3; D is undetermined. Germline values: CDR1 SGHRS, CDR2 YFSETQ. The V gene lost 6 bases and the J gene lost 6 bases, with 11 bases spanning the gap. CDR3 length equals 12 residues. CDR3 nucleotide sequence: TGCGCCAGCAATACCGACGGGGATACGCAGTATTTT. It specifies CASNTDGDTQYF.

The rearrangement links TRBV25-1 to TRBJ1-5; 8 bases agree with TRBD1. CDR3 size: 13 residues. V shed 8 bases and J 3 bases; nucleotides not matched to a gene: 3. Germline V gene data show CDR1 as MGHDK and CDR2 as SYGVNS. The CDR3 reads CASAGQDNQPQHF. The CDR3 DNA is TGTGCCAGCGCGGGACAGGACAATCAGCCCCAGCATTTT. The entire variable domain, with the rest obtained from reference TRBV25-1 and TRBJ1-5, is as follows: EADIYQTPRYLVIGTGKKITLECSQTMGHDKMYWYQQDPGMELHLIHYSYGVNSTEKGDLSSESTVSRIRTEHFPLTLESARPSHTSQYLCASAGQDNQPQHFGDGTRLSIL.

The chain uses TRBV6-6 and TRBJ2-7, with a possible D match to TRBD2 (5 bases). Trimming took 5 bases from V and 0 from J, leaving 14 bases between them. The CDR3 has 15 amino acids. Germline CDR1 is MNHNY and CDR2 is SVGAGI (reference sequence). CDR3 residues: CASSPRLLSSYEQYF. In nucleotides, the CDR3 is TGTGCCAGCAGTCCCCGACTACTTAGCTCCTACGAGCAGTACTTC.

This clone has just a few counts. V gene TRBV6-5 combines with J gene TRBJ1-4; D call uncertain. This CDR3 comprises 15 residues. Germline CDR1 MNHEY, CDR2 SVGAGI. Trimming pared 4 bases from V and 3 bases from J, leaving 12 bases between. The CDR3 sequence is CASSSNFMPNEKLFF. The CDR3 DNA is TGTGCCAGCAGTTCCAACTTTATGCCTAATGAAAAACTGTTTTTT.

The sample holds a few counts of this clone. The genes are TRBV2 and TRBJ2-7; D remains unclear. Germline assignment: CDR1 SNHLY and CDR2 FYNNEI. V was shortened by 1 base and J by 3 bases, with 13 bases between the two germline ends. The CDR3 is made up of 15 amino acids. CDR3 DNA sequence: TGTGCCAGCAGTGAAGGAGGCCCTCATATCTACGAGCAGTACTTC. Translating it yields CASSEGGPHIYEQYF.

CDR3 nucleotides: TGTGCCAGCAGTTTAAAGGCAGGGTTTGACTACACCTTC. It encodes CASSLKAGFDYTF. This chain connects TRBV27 to TRBJ1-2; TRBD1 might be the D (5 bases). This CDR3 has 13 residues. Germline values: CDR1 MNHEY, CDR2 SMNVEV (reference sequence). Trimming shortened V by 2 bases and J by 10 bases, and 14 bases separated the two germline ends.

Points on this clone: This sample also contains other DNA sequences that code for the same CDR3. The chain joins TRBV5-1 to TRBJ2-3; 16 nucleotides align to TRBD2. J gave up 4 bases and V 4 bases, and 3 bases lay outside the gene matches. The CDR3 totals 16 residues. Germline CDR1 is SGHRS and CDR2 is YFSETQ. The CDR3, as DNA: TGCGCCAGCAGCCTAGGGACTAGCGGGGGGGCAGATACGCAGTATTTT. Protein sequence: CASSLGTSGGADTQYF.

The chain's CDR3 is CASSLEQGLPYEQYF. In DNA form, the CDR3 reads TGTGCCAGCAGCTTAGAACAGGGGTTACCCTACGAGCAGTACTTC. This chain uses TRBV7-2 with TRBJ2-7, with TRBD1 identical over 7 bases. Germline V CDR1 and CDR2: SGHTA, FQGNSA. V shed 1 base, J shed 2 bases, and the junction held 5 bases outside the gene matches. The CDR3 runs 15 residues. Variable domain in full (rest from reference TRBV7-2 and TRBJ2-7): GAGVSQSPSNKVTEKGKDVELRCDPISGHTALYWYRQSLGQGLEFLIYFQGNSAPDKSGLPSDRFSAERTGGSVSTLTIQRTQQEDSAVYLCASSLEQGLPYEQYFGPGTRLTVT.

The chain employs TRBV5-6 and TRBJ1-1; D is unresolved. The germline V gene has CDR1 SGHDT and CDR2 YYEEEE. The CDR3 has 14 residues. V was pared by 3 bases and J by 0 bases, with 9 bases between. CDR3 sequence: CASSYRSMNTEAFF. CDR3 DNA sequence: TGTGCCAGCAGCTACCGATCTATGAACACTGAAGCTTTCTTT.

The CDR3 DNA reads TGTGCCAGCAGTTTTGTCTTAGGGACAGGGAACTATGGCTACACCTTC. The encoded protein is CASSFVLGTGNYGYTF. The gene calls are TRBV28 and TRBJ1-2; 9 nucleotides line up with TRBD1. This CDR3 comprises 16 residues. Trimming took 3 bases from V and 2 from J; bases not matched to a gene: 7. Germline V lookup: CDR1 MDHEN, CDR2 SYDVKM.

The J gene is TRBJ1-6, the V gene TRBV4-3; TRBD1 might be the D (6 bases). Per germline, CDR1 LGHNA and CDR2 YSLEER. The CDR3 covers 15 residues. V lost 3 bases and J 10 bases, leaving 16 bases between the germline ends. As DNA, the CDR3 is TGCGCCAGCAGCCAGGACAGTCGGGATATATCACCCCTCCACTTT. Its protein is CASSQDSRDISPLHF.

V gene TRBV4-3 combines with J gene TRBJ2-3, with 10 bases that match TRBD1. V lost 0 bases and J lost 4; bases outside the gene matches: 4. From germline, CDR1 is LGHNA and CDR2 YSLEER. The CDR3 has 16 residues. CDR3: CASSQEGTGDPDTQYF. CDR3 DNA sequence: TGCGCCAGCAGCCAAGAAGGGACAGGGGACCCAGATACGCAGTATTTT.

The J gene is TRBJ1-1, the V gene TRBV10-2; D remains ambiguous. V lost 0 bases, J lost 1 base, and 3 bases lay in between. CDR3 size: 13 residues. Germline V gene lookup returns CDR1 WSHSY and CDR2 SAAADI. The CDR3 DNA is TGCGCCAGCAGTGAGTCCGGGAACACTGAAGCTTTCTTT. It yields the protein CASSESGNTEAFF.

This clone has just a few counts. CDR3 in DNA: TGCGCCAGCAGCCAAGCGGGACAGGGGACTAGCACAGATACGCAGTATTTT. As protein: CASSQAGQGTSTDTQYF. This chain connects TRBV4-1 to TRBJ2-3; TRBD1 aligns across 10 bases. V lost 1 base and J lost 0; bases outside the gene matches: 4. Per germline, CDR1 MGHRA and CDR2 YSYEKL. CDR3 size: 17 residues.

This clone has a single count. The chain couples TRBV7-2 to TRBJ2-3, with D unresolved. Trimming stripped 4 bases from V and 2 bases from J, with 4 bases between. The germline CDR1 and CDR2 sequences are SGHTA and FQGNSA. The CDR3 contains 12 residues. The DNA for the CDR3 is TGTGCCAGCAGCTCCTCCACAGATACGCAGTATTTT. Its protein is CASSSSTDTQYF.

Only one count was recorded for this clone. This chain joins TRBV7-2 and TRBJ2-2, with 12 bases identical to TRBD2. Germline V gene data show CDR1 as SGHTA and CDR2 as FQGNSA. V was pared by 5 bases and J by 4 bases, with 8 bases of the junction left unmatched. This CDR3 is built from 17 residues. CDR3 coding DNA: TGTGCCAGCAGCCCCCCTAGCGGGAGGGCCGGCACCGGGGAGCTGTTTTTT. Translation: CASSPPSGRAGTGELFF.

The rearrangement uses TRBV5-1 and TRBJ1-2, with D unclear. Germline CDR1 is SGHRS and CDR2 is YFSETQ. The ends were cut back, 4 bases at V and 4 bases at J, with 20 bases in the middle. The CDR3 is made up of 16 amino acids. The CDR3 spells CASSPRVGELLYGYTF. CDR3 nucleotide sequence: TGCGCCAGCAGCCCGAGAGTTGGGGAGTTGCTCTATGGCTACACCTTC.

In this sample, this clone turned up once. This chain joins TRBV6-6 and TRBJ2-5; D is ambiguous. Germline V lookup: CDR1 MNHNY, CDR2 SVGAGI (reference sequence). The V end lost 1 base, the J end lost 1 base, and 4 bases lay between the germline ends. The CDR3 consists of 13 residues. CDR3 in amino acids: CASSYWPQETQYF. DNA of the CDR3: TGTGCCAGCAGTTACTGGCCCCAAGAGACCCAGTACTTC.

This CDR3 is CASSSRLSDRGPYNEQFF. CDR3 in DNA: TGTGCCAGCAGCTCCCGATTGTCTGACAGGGGACCCTACAATGAGCAGTTCTTC. This rearrangement joins TRBV7-9 to TRBJ2-1; 8 positions agree with TRBD1. Germline V lookup: CDR1 SEHNR, CDR2 FQNEAQ (reference sequence). V shed 4 bases, J shed 2 bases, and the junction held 13 bases outside the gene matches. CDR3 length equals 18 residues.

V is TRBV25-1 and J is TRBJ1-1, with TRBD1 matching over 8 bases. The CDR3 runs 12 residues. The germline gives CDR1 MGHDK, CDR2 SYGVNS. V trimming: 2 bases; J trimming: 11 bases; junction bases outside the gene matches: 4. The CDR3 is CASSEGQGGAFF. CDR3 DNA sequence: TGTGCCAGCAGTGAAGGACAGGGTGGGGCTTTCTTT. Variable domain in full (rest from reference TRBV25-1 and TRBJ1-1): EADIYQTPRYLVIGTGKKITLECSQTMGHDKMYWYQQDPGMELHLIHYSYGVNSTEKGDLSSESTVSRIRTEHFPLTLESARPSHTSQYLCASSEGQGGAFFGQGTRLTVV.

CDR3 loop: CSVEDQSDLHRLAPYNEQFF. The CDR3 nucleotides are TGCAGCGTTGAAGATCAATCCGACCTCCACCGACTAGCGCCTTACAATGAGCAGTTCTTC. The chain is built from TRBV29-1 and TRBJ2-1, with 8 bases that match TRBD2. CDR3 length: 20 amino acids. The germline V gene has CDR1 SQVTM and CDR2 ANQGSEA. Unmatched junction bases numbered 20, after V lost 0 bases and J lost 4 bases.

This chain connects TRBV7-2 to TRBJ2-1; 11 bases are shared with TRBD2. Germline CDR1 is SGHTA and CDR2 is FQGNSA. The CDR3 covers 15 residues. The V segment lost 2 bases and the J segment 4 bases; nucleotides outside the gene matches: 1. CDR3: CASSLLAGGYNEQFF. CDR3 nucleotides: TGTGCCAGCAGCTTACTAGCGGGAGGATACAATGAGCAGTTCTTC.

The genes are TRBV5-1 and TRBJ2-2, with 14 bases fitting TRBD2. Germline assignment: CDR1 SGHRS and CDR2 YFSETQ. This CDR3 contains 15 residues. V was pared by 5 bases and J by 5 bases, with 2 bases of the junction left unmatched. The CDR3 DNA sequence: TGCGCCAGCAGGGGACTAGCGGGAGTAACCGGGGAGCTGTTTTTT. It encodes CASRGLAGVTGELFF.